This passage covers 13 T cell receptor beta chains from one sample sequenced in a study of vaccination and CD4 T cells after COVID-19. With the Oncomine TCR Beta short-read assay, DNA from cultured CD4+ T cells was sequenced. Each CDR3 protein is one row after TCRdb ran MiXCR on the PCR reads. The repertoire holds 12,000 to 15,000 distinct CDR3 sequences, with roughly 42% as singletons. No antigen is known for these receptors. Treatment denoted: approximately nine-day PBMC culture with coronavirus spike peptide pools or control peptides (ViraFEST assay). Material: CD4+ T cells from blood, cultured in vitro. The receptors come from a human donor who had recovered from COVID-19.

This clonotype occurred a few times. This rearrangement joins TRBV10-2 to TRBJ2-5; 7 bases align to TRBD1. Per the germline V gene, CDR1 is WSHSY and CDR2 is SAAADI. The J segment lost 5 bases and the V segment lost 3 bases, leaving 12 bases of the junction unmatched. The length of the CDR3 is 16 residues. The CDR3: CASSDPAATGEETQYF. CDR3 in DNA: TGCGCCAGCAGTGACCCCGCCGCTACAGGGGAGGAGACCCAGTACTTC.

The gene calls are TRBV7-2 and TRBJ2-7; D possibly corresponds to TRBD2 (6 bases). The V gene lost 5 bases and the J gene lost 6 bases, with 17 bases spanning the gap. From germline, CDR1 is SGHTA and CDR2 FQGNSA. The CDR3 length is 14 residues. The CDR3 region is CASSQTRSAGEQYF. The CDR3 nucleotides read TGTGCCAGCAGCCAGACTAGAAGTGCGGGCGAGCAGTACTTC.

CDR3 sequence: CASSLGRTANYGYTF. In nucleotides, the CDR3 is TGCGCCAGCAGCTTGGGACGGACGGCAAACTATGGCTACACCTTC. J is TRBJ1-2 and V is TRBV5-1; D gene ambiguous. The CDR3 has 15 amino acids. Germline V gene data show CDR1 as SGHRS and CDR2 as YFSETQ. Trimming stripped 0 bases from V and 2 bases from J, with 11 bases between.

The rearrangement joins TRBV6-1 to TRBJ1-2; D ambiguous. Germline CDR1 MNHNS, CDR2 SASEGT. Trimming cost V 11 bases and J 6 bases, with 19 bases left between them. The CDR3 has 13 residues. CDR3 bases: TGTGCCGTATTCCGTGATCAAAGAGATGGCTACACCTTC. This gives the protein CAVFRDQRDGYTF.

The chain carries TRBV12-3 or TRBV12-4 and TRBJ1-1; D not resolved. The CDR3 runs to 14 residues. The V end was cut by 3 bases, the J end by 5 bases, with 13 bases between. The CDR3 DNA reads as TGTGCCAGCAGTTTCGAGGGATTTAGGACTGAAGCTTTCTTT. This sequence encodes CASSFEGFRTEAFF.

The rearrangement links TRBV20-1 to TRBJ2-1, with D maybe TRBD2 (7 bases). The CDR3 is made up of 20 amino acids. The V gene lost 3 bases and the J gene lost 4 bases, with 31 bases spanning the gap. CDR1 is DFQATT, CDR2 SNEGSKA, per germline (reference sequence). The CDR3 DNA is TGCAGTGCTAGCCGACTAGGAGGGGGGGAGGCTAGGGTGGGATACAATGAGCAGTTCTTC. It translates to CSASRLGGGEARVGYNEQFF.

This clonotype came up a few times. The rearrangement links TRBV15 to TRBJ2-5, with 9 bases that match TRBD1. J was trimmed by 5 bases and V by 4 bases; bases with no gene match: 8. Germline lookup yields CDR1 LNHNV and CDR2 YYDKDF (reference sequence). There are 15 residues in the CDR3. The CDR3 sequence: CATSKNRGLGETQYF. The CDR3 DNA reads TGTGCCACCAGCAAGAACAGGGGGCTAGGGGAGACCCAGTACTTC.

The V call is TRBV20-1, the J call TRBJ1-2, with TRBD1 matching 8 bases. V shed 1 base and J 8 bases; nucleotides not matched to a gene: 9. Per the germline V gene, CDR1 is DFQATT and CDR2 is SNEGSKA (reference sequence). This CDR3 region has 14 residues. This chain's CDR3 is CSARAGTGQGGYTF. The CDR3 DNA reads as TGCAGTGCTAGAGCCGGGACAGGACAAGGGGGCTACACCTTC.

This clonotype occurred once. CDR3 amino acids: CASSPGSGQSLYNEQFF. The CDR3 DNA sequence: TGTGCCAGCTCACCAGGTTCTGGACAGTCATTATACAATGAGCAGTTCTTC. The V gene is TRBV18, the J gene TRBJ2-1, with D tentatively TRBD1 (6 bases). The CDR3 contains 17 residues. The germline gives CDR1 KGHSH, CDR2 LQKENI. V lost 2 bases and J lost 4, with 18 bases in between.

The CDR3 protein is CASSSGDLRNEQFF. The CDR3 DNA reads as TGTGCCAGCAGTTCAGGGGATCTGAGGAATGAGCAGTTCTTC. The chain employs TRBV6-5 and TRBJ2-1; tentative D call: TRBD1 (6 bases). The V gene's germline CDR1 is MNHEY and CDR2 SVGAGI. The CDR3 covers 14 residues. Trimming pared 4 bases from V and 7 bases from J, leaving 14 bases between.

This clonotype has just one count. This chain uses TRBV6-1 with TRBJ2-2; D uncertain. This CDR3 spans 14 amino acids. Germline values: CDR1 MNHNS, CDR2 SASEGT. The ends were cut back, 6 bases at V and 0 bases at J, with 8 bases in the middle. Here the CDR3 reads CASRGNANTGELFF. Written as DNA, the CDR3 is TGTGCCAGCAGAGGGAACGCGAACACCGGGGAGCTGTTTTTT.

This clonotype showed up just a few times. The V gene is TRBV15, the J gene TRBJ2-5, with 7 nucleotides matching TRBD2. CDR1 and CDR2 from the germline V gene are LNHNV and YYDKDF (reference sequence). This CDR3 is built from 14 residues. The ends lost 2 bases at V and 3 bases at J; junction bases unmatched: 3. CDR3: CATSRRGLEETQYF. Here the CDR3 DNA reads TGTGCCACCAGCAGAAGAGGACTAGAAGAGACCCAGTACTTC.

This clonotype showed up just a few times. V gene TRBV6-2 or TRBV6-3 combines with J gene TRBJ1-1, with 8 bases aligning to TRBD1. Germline CDR1 is MNHEY and CDR2 is SVGEGT. V was clipped by 6 bases and J by 3 bases; unmatched bases: 15. This CDR3 is built from 17 residues. CDR3 sequence reads: CASRHRGGLYWDTEAFF. The CDR3 nucleotides are TGTGCCAGCAGACACAGGGGGGGACTCTATTGGGACACTGAAGCTTTCTTT.